This T cell receptor (beta chain) derives from a study of cytomegalovirus exposure and HLA in healthy donors. This CDR3 comprises 16 residues. Per the germline V gene, CDR1 is SGHRS and CDR2 is YFSETQ. V was trimmed by 1 base and J by 6 bases, leaving 20 bases between them. Primers for the PCR totalled 60 Vbeta and 13 Jbeta. Libraries were prepared by immunoSEQ multiplex PCR; TCRdb keeps only in-frame clonotypes and omits some of them. The table records 70,000 to 100,000 clones, 69% of them present only once. On this clone itself: Its antigen remains unknown.

General study findings and limits: A few of the chains that were CMV-associated were confirmed in vitro to be specific for CMV antigens. The study flagged approximately 180 TCR beta chains as cytomegalovirus-associated.

The rearrangement uses TRBV5-1 and TRBJ2-7; a weak D match, TRBD2 (5 bases). The receptor was derived from a man aged 45-60 years in good health and CMV-seronegative. The sequenced material came from PBMCs. CDR3 in amino acids: CASSLRYTGFPGEQYV. In nucleotides, the CDR3 is TGCGCCAGCAGCTTGAGATACACGGGATTTCCAGGCGAGCAGTACGTC.